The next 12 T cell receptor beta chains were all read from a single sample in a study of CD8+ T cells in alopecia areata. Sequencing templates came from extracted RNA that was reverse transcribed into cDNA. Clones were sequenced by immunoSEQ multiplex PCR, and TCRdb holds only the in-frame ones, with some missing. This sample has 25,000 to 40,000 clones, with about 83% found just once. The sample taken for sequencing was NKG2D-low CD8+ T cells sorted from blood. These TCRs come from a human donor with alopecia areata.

CDR3 protein: CSPGVLPICNEQFF. The CDR3 nucleotides read TGCAGCCCTGGGGTGCTGCCTATTTGCAATGAGCAGTTCTTC. The chain carries TRBV29-1 and TRBJ2-1; D is unclear. Germline V gives CDR1 SQVTM, CDR2 ANQGSEA. The CDR3 sequence is 14 residues long. Trimming shortened V by 8 bases and J by 6 bases, and 20 bases separated the two germline ends.

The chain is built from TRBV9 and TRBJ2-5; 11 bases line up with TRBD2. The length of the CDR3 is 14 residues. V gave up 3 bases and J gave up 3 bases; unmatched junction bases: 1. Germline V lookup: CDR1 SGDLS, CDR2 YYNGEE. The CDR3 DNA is TGTGCCAGCAGCGGTAGCGGGGGGGAAGAGACCCAGTACTTC. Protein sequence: CASSGSGGEETQYF.

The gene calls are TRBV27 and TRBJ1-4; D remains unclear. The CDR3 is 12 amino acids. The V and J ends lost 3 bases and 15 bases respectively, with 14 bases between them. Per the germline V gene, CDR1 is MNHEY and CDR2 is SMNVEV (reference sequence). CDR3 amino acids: CASSFLADPMFF. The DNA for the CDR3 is TGTGCCAGCAGTTTTTTAGCGGATCCTATGTTTTTT. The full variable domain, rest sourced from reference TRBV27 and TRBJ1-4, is EAQVTQNPRYLITVTGKKLTVTCSQNMNHEYMSWYRQDPGLGLRQIYYSMNVEVTDKGDVPEGYKVSRKEKRNFPLILESPSPNQTSLYFCASSFLADPMFFGSGTQLSVL.

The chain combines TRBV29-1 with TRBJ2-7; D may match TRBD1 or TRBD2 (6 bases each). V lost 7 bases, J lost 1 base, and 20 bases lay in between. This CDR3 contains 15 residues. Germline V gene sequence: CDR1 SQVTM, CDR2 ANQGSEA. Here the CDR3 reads CSAGGGDTSSYEQYF. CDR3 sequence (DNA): TGCAGCGCTGGTGGCGGGGACACTTCTTCCTACGAGCAGTACTTC.

In DNA form, the CDR3 reads TGTGCCAGCACAGGCCCTTCCTACGAGCAGTACTTC. This translates into CASTGPSYEQYF. This chain uses TRBV28 with TRBJ2-7; D not resolved. Trimming pared 7 bases from V and 1 base from J, leaving 8 bases between. This CDR3 has 12 residues. From germline, CDR1 is MDHEN and CDR2 SYDVKM. The whole variable domain, filled in from reference TRBV28 and TRBJ2-7, reads DVKVTQSSRYLVKRTGEKVFLECVQDMDHENMFWYRQDPGLGLRLIYFSYDVKMKEKGDIPEGYSVSREKKERFSLILESASTNQTSMYLCASTGPSYEQYFGPGTRLTVT.

Here the CDR3 reads CASSESGLAKNIQYF. DNA for the CDR3: TGCGCCAGCAGTGAGTCGGGACTAGCCAAAAACATTCAGTACTTC. The V gene is TRBV10-1, the J gene TRBJ2-4; D perhaps matches TRBD2 (6 bases). This CDR3 comprises 15 residues. The V end lost 0 bases, the J end lost 0 bases, and 6 bases lay between the germline ends. Germline-derived CDR1 and CDR2 are WNHNN and SYGVQD (reference sequence).

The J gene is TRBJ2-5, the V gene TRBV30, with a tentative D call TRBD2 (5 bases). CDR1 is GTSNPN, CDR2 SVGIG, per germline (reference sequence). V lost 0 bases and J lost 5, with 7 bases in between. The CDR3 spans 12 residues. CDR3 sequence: CAWSVLAETQYF. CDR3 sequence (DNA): TGTGCCTGGAGTGTTTTAGCGGAGACCCAGTACTTC.

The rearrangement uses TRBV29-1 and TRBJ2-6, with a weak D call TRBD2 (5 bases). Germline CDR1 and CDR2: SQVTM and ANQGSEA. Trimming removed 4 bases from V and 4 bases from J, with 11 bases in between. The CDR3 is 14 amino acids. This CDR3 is CSVGPGGGANVLTF. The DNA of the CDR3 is TGCAGCGTTGGACCGGGCGGGGGGGCCAACGTCCTGACTTTC.

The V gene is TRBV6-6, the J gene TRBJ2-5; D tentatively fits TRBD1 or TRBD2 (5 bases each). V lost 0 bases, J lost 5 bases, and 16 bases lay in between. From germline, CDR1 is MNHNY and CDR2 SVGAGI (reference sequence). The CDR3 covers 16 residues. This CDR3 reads CASSYSTRGGSETQYF. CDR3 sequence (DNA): TGTGCCAGCAGTTACTCGACACGTGGGGGATCGGAGACCCAGTACTTC.

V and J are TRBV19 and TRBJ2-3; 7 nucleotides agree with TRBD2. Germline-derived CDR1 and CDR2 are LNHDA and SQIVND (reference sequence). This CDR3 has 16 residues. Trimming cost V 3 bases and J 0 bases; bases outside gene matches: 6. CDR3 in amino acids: CASSMVTGRSTDTQYF. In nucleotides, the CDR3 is TGTGCCAGTAGTATGGTTACCGGGAGGAGCACAGATACGCAGTATTTT.

The CDR3 bases are TGTGCCAGCAGACCCTCTGTAGACACCTACGAGCAGTACTTC. Translation gives CASRPSVDTYEQYF. The rearrangement links TRBV28 to TRBJ2-7; D gene uncertain. CDR3 length: 14 amino acids. Germline CDR1 MDHEN, CDR2 SYDVKM. Trimming shortened V by 6 bases and J by 2 bases, and 14 bases separated the two germline ends.

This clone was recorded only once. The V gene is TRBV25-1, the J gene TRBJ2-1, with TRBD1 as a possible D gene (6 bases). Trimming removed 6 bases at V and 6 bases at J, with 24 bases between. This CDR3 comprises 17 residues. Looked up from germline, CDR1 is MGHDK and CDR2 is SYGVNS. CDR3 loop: CASSLVVQGRGSNEQFF. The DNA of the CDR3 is TGTGCCAGCAGCCTCGTGGTTCAGGGGCGCGGGTCCAATGAGCAGTTCTTC.